This T cell receptor beta chain was documented in a study of blood T cell repertoires in COVID-19. The germline V and J ends were trimmed by 10 bases and 0 bases, with 6 bases remaining between them. Germline CDR1 is MNHEY and CDR2 is SVGAGI. The CDR3 length is 11 residues. This table comes from immunoSEQ multiplex PCR, and its TCRdb copy is limited to in-frame clones, with some not included. The table records about 150,000 clones, roughly 80% of them present only once. Sequences were obtained from peripheral blood. This TCR was sampled from a woman aged 55-70 years with acute or convalescent COVID-19. The chain couples TRBV6-5 to TRBJ1-1, with D unresolved. This CDR3 reads CATSMNTEAFF. The CDR3 bases are TGTGCCACGAGTATGAACACTGAAGCTTTCTTT.